The T cell receptor (beta chain) under discussion was sequenced for a study of blood T cell repertoires in COVID-19. Study-wide context: Sites in the United States, Italy and Spain provided acute and convalescent COVID-19 samples.

Seattle researchers signed up patients amid active infection and tracked them longitudinally. As handled by the study authors: Amplification of reference gene primers was used by the study to estimate nucleated cell counts. Data came from immunoSEQ multiplex PCR; TCRdb stores just in-frame clones and leaves some out. V and J calls and clone size are copied from that table; D and trimming were computed from the DNA. Found here are a few hundred thousand clones, around 87% of them singletons; the top ten hold around 5%. The specimen sequenced was peripheral blood. The TCR originated in a woman in her sixties with COVID-19, enrolled during active disease.

The CDR3 spells CASSHLDRRRRAEAFF. The DNA for the CDR3 is TGTGCCAGCAGCCACCTGGACAGGCGGCGGAGGGCTGAAGCTTTCTTT. This chain connects TRBV14 to TRBJ1-1; 7 bases are shared with TRBD1. The CDR3 totals 16 residues. Per the germline V gene, CDR1 is SGHDN and CDR2 is FVKESK. The ends lost 3 bases at V and 6 bases at J; junction bases unmatched: 13.